This note documents a single T cell receptor beta chain sequence. The CDR3 consists of 18 residues. Germline CDR1 SGHTA, CDR2 FQGNSA. Trimming cost V 0 bases and J 2 bases; bases outside gene matches: 13. The PCR ran on 60 Vbeta and 13 Jbeta primers. This table comes from immunoSEQ multiplex PCR, and its TCRdb copy is limited to in-frame clones, with some not included. In all, the sample yields approximately 120,000 clones. These data come from a study of cytomegalovirus exposure and HLA in healthy donors. J is TRBJ2-7 and V is TRBV7-2; 7 nucleotides line up with TRBD1. This sequence originates from a man in his forties in good health and CMV-seronegative. Sequencing was done on a sample of PBMCs. Here the CDR3 reads CASSLAQGTDYFPYEQYF. Written as DNA, the CDR3 is TGTGCCAGCAGCTTAGCGCAAGGGACAGACTACTTCCCCTACGAGCAGTACTTC.